One sample yielded the 10 T cell receptor beta chains listed below, sequenced in a study of Ad26.COV2.S vaccination and SARS-CoV-2 variants. Treatment described: some 19 received Ad26.COV2.S at low or high dose, single or two shots; a few received placebo; per-sample allocation not given. The study sampled participants on day 63 after the first vaccine or placebo injection. The table came from immunoSEQ multiplex PCR; TCRdb's copy has only in-frame clones and leaves some out. The sample consists of about 430,000 clones, about 93% of them appearing once. The material sequenced was peripheral blood, taken in a trial of Ad26.COV2.S vaccine versus placebo. These receptors came from a person aged 18 to 59 who received the Ad26.COV2.S COVID-19 vaccine or a placebo.

This clone has more than one count but fewer than ten. The CDR3 DNA reads as TGTGCCAGTAGTACCCTCGGCTCTAACACCGGGGAGCTGTTTTTT. Translated: CASSTLGSNTGELFF. The chain recombines TRBV19 with TRBJ2-2; D uncertain. Trimming stripped 4 bases from V and 2 bases from J, with 11 bases between. CDR1 is LNHDA and CDR2 is SQIVND in the germline V gene (reference sequence). This CDR3 is built from 15 residues.

V and J are TRBV19 and TRBJ2-1; 13 bases map to TRBD2. The CDR3 is 16 residues long. The germline V gene encodes CDR1 LNHDA and CDR2 SQIVND (reference sequence). V shed 5 bases and J 4 bases; nucleotides not matched to a gene: 5. CDR3 residues: CASSPAGLAGYNEQFF. CDR3 bases: TGTGCCAGTAGTCCCGCGGGACTAGCGGGGTACAATGAGCAGTTCTTC.

Notes on this clone: The same CDR3 can be traced to other DNA sequences in this sample. The chain joins TRBV9 to TRBJ2-2; TRBD2 agrees at 10 bases. Germline CDR1 is SGDLS and CDR2 is YYNGEE. CDR3 size: 16 residues. V lost 0 bases to trimming and J lost 5 bases; unmatched junction nucleotides: 4. The CDR3 sequence: CASSVGGLAVTGELFF. The CDR3 coding sequence is TGTGCCAGCAGCGTAGGAGGACTAGCGGTTACCGGGGAGCTGTTTTTT.

The chain has TRBV12-5 and TRBJ2-2; 7 nucleotides agree with TRBD2. Per germline, CDR1 LGHNT and CDR2 FRNRAP. The CDR3 is made up of 16 amino acids. V was clipped by 1 base and J by 0 bases; unmatched bases: 2. The CDR3 loop reads CASGLASGTNTGELFF. The DNA for the CDR3 is TGTGCTAGTGGTTTGGCCAGCGGGACGAACACCGGGGAGCTGTTTTTT.

The J gene is TRBJ2-7, the V gene TRBV6-2 or TRBV6-3; D is uncertain. The CDR3 is 12 amino acids. The germline V gene encodes CDR1 MNHEY and CDR2 SVGEGT. Trimming removed 6 bases from V and 4 bases from J, with 10 bases in between. The CDR3 reads CASSRRGYEQYF. DNA for the CDR3: TGTGCCAGCAGCCGGAGAGGTTACGAGCAGTACTTC.

The rearrangement joins TRBV27 to TRBJ1-2; D not resolved. Germline CDR1 and CDR2: MNHEY and SMNVEV (reference sequence). Trimming removed 4 bases at V and 10 bases at J, with 10 bases between. The CDR3 totals 11 residues. The CDR3 DNA sequence: TGTGCCAGCAGTTCAGACATACACTACACCTTC. Amino acid sequence: CASSSDIHYTF.

CDR3 coding DNA: TGTGCCAGCAGCCCAGAGCCGGGACAGTCGAGTGTGGAGACCCAGTACTTC. Translated: CASSPEPGQSSVETQYF. The chain combines TRBV11-2 with TRBJ2-5, with 7 bases identical to TRBD1. Trimming removed 5 bases from V and 5 bases from J; junction bases left unmatched: 17. The germline V gene has CDR1 SGHAT and CDR2 FQNNGV. This CDR3 is built from 17 residues.

V gene TRBV7-9 combines with J gene TRBJ2-5; weak D call: TRBD2 (6 bases). The germline gives CDR1 SEHNR, CDR2 FQNEAQ (reference sequence). The germline V and J ends were trimmed by 0 bases and 5 bases, with 16 bases remaining between them. The CDR3 has 16 residues. For the CDR3, the DNA is TGTGCCAGCAGCTTAGCAGAAGTAGGGACTGGTGAGACCCAGTACTTC. Amino acids: CASSLAEVGTGETQYF.

CDR3 coding DNA: TGTGCCAGCAGTTACCCGACAGGGTGGCGGACAGATACGCAGTATTTT. Translated, it gives CASSYPTGWRTDTQYF. This rearrangement joins TRBV6-2 or TRBV6-3 to TRBJ2-3; 7 positions match TRBD1. V dropped 2 bases and J dropped 3; count of bases not matched to a gene: 8. The CDR3 is made up of 16 amino acids. Germline V gene data show CDR1 as MNHEY and CDR2 as SVGEGT.

The gene calls are TRBV3-1 (or the pseudogene TRBV3-2) and TRBJ2-5; 9 bases agree with TRBD2. The CDR3 consists of 17 residues. Losses at the gene ends were 1 base for V and 0 bases for J; bases not matched to a gene: 6. The V gene's germline CDR1 is LGHDT and CDR2 YNNKEL (reference sequence). The CDR3 nucleotides are TGTGCCAGCAGCCAAGCGTGGGCGGGAGGGAACCAAGAGACCCAGTACTTC. This codes for CASSQAWAGGNQETQYF.